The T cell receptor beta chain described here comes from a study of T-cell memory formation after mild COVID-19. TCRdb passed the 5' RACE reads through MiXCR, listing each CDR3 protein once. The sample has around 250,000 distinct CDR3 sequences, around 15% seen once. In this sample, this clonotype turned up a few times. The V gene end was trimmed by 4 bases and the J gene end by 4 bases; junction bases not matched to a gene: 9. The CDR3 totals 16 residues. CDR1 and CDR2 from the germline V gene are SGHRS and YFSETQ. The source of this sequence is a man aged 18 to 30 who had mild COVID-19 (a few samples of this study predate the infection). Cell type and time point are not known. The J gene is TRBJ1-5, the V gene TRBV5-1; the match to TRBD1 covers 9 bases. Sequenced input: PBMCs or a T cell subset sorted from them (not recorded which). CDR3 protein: CASSPYGQGPNQPQHF. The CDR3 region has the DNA TGCGCCAGCAGCCCCTACGGACAGGGGCCAAATCAGCCCCAGCATTTT.